These 29 T cell receptor beta chains were all obtained from the same sample, sequenced in a study of blood T cell repertoires in COVID-19. Generated by immunoSEQ multiplex PCR, the TCRdb table keeps only in-frame clones and is missing some. The sample records approximately 250,000 clones, 86% being singletons. Sequencing used peripheral blood. Every receptor here comes from a man in his late teens or twenties with active or convalescent COVID-19.

V and J are TRBV2 and TRBJ1-4; 9 bases fit TRBD1. This CDR3 region has 14 residues. V was pared by 7 bases and J by 5 bases, with 5 bases of the junction left unmatched. Germline CDR1 is SNHLY and CDR2 is FYNNEI. The CDR3 bases are TGTGCCAGCATGCCGACAGGGGGGAATGAAAAACTGTTTTTT. Translated, it gives CASMPTGGNEKLFF.

V usage is TRBV7-9 and J usage is TRBJ2-1, with 8 positions matching TRBD2. J was trimmed by 15 bases and V by 6 bases; bases with no gene match: 13. Germline CDR1 SEHNR, CDR2 FQNEAQ (reference sequence). The length of the CDR3 is 13 residues. The CDR3 DNA reads as TGTGCCAGCAGTTACAACCCGGGACTAGTCATGTTCTTC. This encodes CASSYNPGLVMFF.

In this sample, this clone turned up once. J is TRBJ2-3 and V is TRBV19, with D possibly TRBD2 on 5 matching bases. From germline, CDR1 is LNHDA and CDR2 SQIVND (reference sequence). V was cut by 1 base and J by 0 bases, with 11 bases left in between. The CDR3 has 16 residues. CDR3: CASSIGLALSTDTQYF. The CDR3 DNA reads as TGTGCCAGTAGTATAGGTCTAGCACTGAGCACAGATACGCAGTATTTT.

The genes are TRBV30 and TRBJ1-5; no clear D gene. This CDR3 is 15 amino acids long. Germline V gives CDR1 GTSNPN, CDR2 SVGIG (reference sequence). With 1 base removed from V and 1 base from J, the gap between germline ends came to 11 bases. The CDR3 loop is CAWSETIRSNQPQHF. CDR3 DNA sequence: TGTGCCTGGAGTGAAACCATACGGAGCAATCAGCCCCAGCATTTT.

The gene calls are TRBV7-3 and TRBJ2-3; D unclear. Germline loops: CDR1 SGHTA, CDR2 FQGTGA. The CDR3 totals 15 residues. Trimming pared 5 bases from V and 0 bases from J, leaving 12 bases between. In DNA form, the CDR3 reads TGTGCCAGCAGCCCGACATACACTAGCACAGATACGCAGTATTTT. Protein: CASSPTYTSTDTQYF.

The V call is TRBV6-6, the J call TRBJ2-2; perhaps TRBD2 as D (6 bases). This CDR3 comprises 13 residues. Trimming removed 7 bases from V and 5 bases from J, with 11 bases in between. Germline CDR1 and CDR2: MNHNY and SVGAGI (reference sequence). The DNA for the CDR3 is TGTGCCAGCATTAAGGCGGGGACCGGGGAGCTGTTTTTT. Residues: CASIKAGTGELFF.

The CDR3 sequence: CATTGPTYEQYF. The DNA for the CDR3 is TGTGCCACTACAGGGCCCACCTACGAGCAGTACTTC. This rearrangement joins TRBV28 to TRBJ2-7; weak D call: TRBD1 (6 bases). Germline lookup yields CDR1 MDHEN and CDR2 SYDVKM. V gave up 10 bases and J gave up 2 bases, with 12 bases separating them. The CDR3 is made up of 12 amino acids.

V and J are TRBV27 and TRBJ2-7, with 12 bases fitting TRBD2. This CDR3 is built from 16 residues. With V trimmed by 6 bases and J by 1 base, 7 bases remained unmatched. In germline, CDR1 is MNHEY, CDR2 SMNVEV (reference sequence). The CDR3 nucleotides read TGTGCCAGCAGAACCCCAGGACTAGCGGGGTCCTACGAGCAGTACTTC. Amino acid sequence: CASRTPGLAGSYEQYF.

The chain recombines TRBV25-1 with TRBJ2-7, with 10 bases fitting TRBD2. Trimming took 5 bases from V and 4 from J; bases not matched to a gene: 2. The CDR3 consists of 13 residues. Germline lookup yields CDR1 MGHDK and CDR2 SYGVNS. The CDR3 spells CASSTGLAYEQYF. DNA of the CDR3: TGTGCCAGCAGTACGGGACTAGCGTACGAGCAGTACTTC.

This chain uses TRBV7-9 with TRBJ1-1, with a possible D match to TRBD1 (6 bases). The V end was cut by 6 bases, the J end by 1 base, with 9 bases between. The CDR3 runs to 13 residues. Looked up from germline, CDR1 is SEHNR and CDR2 is FQNEAQ (reference sequence). In DNA form, the CDR3 reads TGTGCCAGCAGACAGGGTGCGAACACTGAAGCTTTCTTT. Its translation is CASRQGANTEAFF.

The chain carries TRBV27 and TRBJ2-3, with TRBD2 as a possible D gene (6 bases). V lost 4 bases and J 8 bases, leaving 16 bases between the germline ends. The CDR3 loop spans 14 amino acids. Germline V gene lookup returns CDR1 MNHEY and CDR2 SMNVEV (reference sequence). The CDR3 spells CASSSSSSGVTQYF. The CDR3 DNA is TGTGCCAGCAGTTCCTCCTCGTCGGGGGTTACGCAGTATTTT.

The chain carries TRBV25-1 and TRBJ1-2; 8 bases line up with TRBD1. From germline, CDR1 is MGHDK and CDR2 SYGVNS. The CDR3 spans 13 residues. The trim removed 8 bases at V and 8 bases at J, leaving 10 bases unmatched. The CDR3: CASGPRDRRGYTF. The DNA for the CDR3 is TGTGCCAGCGGTCCCCGGGACAGGAGAGGCTACACCTTC.

This sequence joins TRBV27 and TRBJ1-2, with D unresolved. This CDR3 comprises 13 residues. CDR1 and CDR2 from the germline V gene are MNHEY and SMNVEV (reference sequence). The V end lost 2 bases, the J end lost 4 bases, and 8 bases lay between the germline ends. CDR3 residues: CASSLGRLYGYTF. In DNA, the CDR3 is TGTGCCAGCAGTTTAGGGCGCCTCTATGGCTACACCTTC.

The chain links TRBV27 to TRBJ1-6; maybe TRBD1 (5 bases). V dropped 6 bases and J dropped 7 bases, with 19 bases sitting between them. Looked up from germline, CDR1 is MNHEY and CDR2 is SMNVEV (reference sequence). The CDR3 loop spans 16 amino acids. The chain's CDR3 is CASRGKGFQSNSPLHF. The CDR3 DNA reads TGTGCCAGCAGGGGGAAGGGGTTTCAATCGAATTCACCCCTCCACTTT.

The genes are TRBV20-1 and TRBJ2-4, with D possibly matching TRBD1 (6 bases). The V end was cut by 3 bases, the J end by 6 bases, with 12 bases between. Germline V lookup: CDR1 DFQATT, CDR2 SNEGSKA (reference sequence). The CDR3 is 13 residues long. CDR3 sequence: CSASWVGGNIQYF. The CDR3 DNA is TGCAGTGCTAGTTGGGTAGGGGGAAACATTCAGTACTTC.

V gene TRBV6-2 or TRBV6-3 combines with J gene TRBJ1-1; possible D gene TRBD1, 6 bases. Germline values: CDR1 MNHEY, CDR2 SVGEGT. Deletions cut 4 bases from V and 3 bases from J, with 18 bases between. The CDR3 has 16 amino acids. The chain's CDR3 is CASSSTPDRFYTEAFF. The DNA of the CDR3 is TGTGCCAGCAGTTCAACTCCCGACAGGTTTTACACTGAAGCTTTCTTT.

The chain recombines TRBV28 with TRBJ2-6, with 7 bases lining up with TRBD1. This CDR3 has 15 amino acids. The germline CDR1 and CDR2 sequences are MDHEN and SYDVKM. With 8 bases clipped from V and 4 bases from J, the junction kept 8 bases outside the gene matches. The CDR3 loop reads CASRWGQTGANVLTF. In DNA, the CDR3 is TGTGCCAGCCGATGGGGACAGACAGGGGCCAACGTCCTGACTTTC. The full variable domain, completed using reference TRBV28 and TRBJ2-6, is DVKVTQSSRYLVKRTGEKVFLECVQDMDHENMFWYRQDPGLGLRLIYFSYDVKMKEKGDIPEGYSVSREKKERFSLILESASTNQTSMYLCASRWGQTGANVLTFGAGSRLTVL.

The chain combines TRBV10-1 with TRBJ2-3; 8 bases align to TRBD2. CDR1 WNHNN and CDR2 SYGVQD come from the germline V gene (reference sequence). CDR3 length: 15 amino acids. The V gene end was trimmed by 4 bases and the J gene end by 2 bases; junction bases not matched to a gene: 5. The CDR3, as DNA: TGCGCCAGCAGTGGTAGCGGGGCGTACACAGATACGCAGTATTTT. It yields the protein CASSGSGAYTDTQYF.

This clone was picked up a small number of times. The CDR3 DNA reads TGTGCCAGTAGTATAGGGACAACCGACACTGAAGCTTTCTTT. Its translation: CASSIGTTDTEAFF. The V call is TRBV19, the J call TRBJ1-1, with a possible D match to TRBD1 (5 bases). CDR1 and CDR2 (germline): LNHDA, SQIVND (reference sequence). CDR3 size: 14 residues. V was pared by 1 base and J by 3 bases, with 9 bases between.

This sequence joins TRBV18 and TRBJ2-5; 7 nucleotides agree with TRBD2. V gave up 2 bases and J gave up 3 bases; unmatched junction bases: 3. The CDR3 runs to 14 residues. Germline V gives CDR1 KGHSH, CDR2 LQKENI. DNA of the CDR3: TGTGCCAGCTCACCAGGAAGCGGGGAAGAGACCCAGTACTTC. Amino acid sequence: CASSPGSGEETQYF.

A word on this clone: Other DNA sequences from this sample encode an identical CDR3 as well. V is TRBV27 and J is TRBJ2-7, with D possibly TRBD1 on 6 matching bases. This CDR3 contains 14 residues. The V gene lost 3 bases and the J gene lost 0 bases, with 9 bases spanning the gap. Germline V CDR1 and CDR2: MNHEY, SMNVEV (reference sequence). CDR3 in DNA: TGTGCCAGCAGTTTTCAGGGGTACTCCTACGAGCAGTACTTC. Translating it yields CASSFQGYSYEQYF.

The rearrangement links TRBV19 to TRBJ1-4; 8 bases match TRBD1. After removal of 5 bases from V and 6 bases from J, the junction contained 8 bases not matched to a gene. Germline lookup yields CDR1 LNHDA and CDR2 SQIVND (reference sequence). The CDR3 totals 15 residues. The CDR3 bases are TGTGCCAGTAGTGGCTCCGGGACAGGCTATGAAAAACTGTTTTTT. Residues: CASSGSGTGYEKLFF.

CDR3 loop: CASSLVIGSVREKLFF. As DNA, the CDR3 is TGCGCCAGCAGCTTGGTGATAGGTTCAGTGAGGGAAAAACTGTTTTTT. J is TRBJ1-4 and V is TRBV5-1; D not resolved. Germline V lookup: CDR1 SGHRS, CDR2 YFSETQ. The CDR3 has 16 residues. The V and J ends lost 0 bases and 8 bases respectively, with 17 bases between them.

This clone was seen just once. This sequence joins TRBV18 and TRBJ1-2, with no clear D. V was pared by 3 bases and J by 6 bases, with 14 bases between. CDR1 and CDR2 from the germline V gene are KGHSH and LQKENI. The CDR3 extends over 14 amino acids. This CDR3 is CASSPGEFGDGYTF. The CDR3, as DNA: TGTGCCAGCTCACCTGGGGAGTTCGGGGATGGCTACACCTTC. Complete variable domain (other parts from reference TRBV18 and TRBJ1-2): NAGVMQNPRHLVRRRGQEARLRCSPMKGHSHVYWYRQLPEEGLKFMVYLQKENIIDESGMPKERFSAEFPKEGPSILRIQQVVRGDSAAYFCASSPGEFGDGYTFGSGTRLTVV.

V gene TRBV28 combines with J gene TRBJ2-7; possibly TRBD2 for D (7 bases). Looked up from germline, CDR1 is MDHEN and CDR2 is SYDVKM. There are 16 residues in the CDR3. Deletions cut 8 bases from V and 2 bases from J, with 22 bases between. The CDR3 sequence is CASLSSGRGGTYEQYF. DNA of the CDR3: TGTGCCAGCTTATCATCGGGAAGGGGGGGGACCTACGAGCAGTACTTC.

The rearrangement uses TRBV18 and TRBJ1-5; possibly TRBD1 for D (5 bases). V lost 2 bases and J 5 bases, leaving 13 bases between the germline ends. The germline V gene has CDR1 KGHSH and CDR2 LQKENI. The CDR3 is made up of 15 amino acids. The CDR3 DNA reads as TGTGCCAGCTCACCAGCCCCAGGGAACGATCAGCCCCAGCATTTT. This gives the protein CASSPAPGNDQPQHF.

The chain is built from TRBV18 and TRBJ1-1, with D maybe TRBD1 (6 bases). V was shortened by 2 bases and J by 1 base, with 32 bases between the two germline ends. CDR1 and CDR2 from the germline V gene are KGHSH and LQKENI. This CDR3 contains 22 residues. CDR3 region: CASSPYDGGLTARHQKNTEAFF. CDR3 sequence (DNA): TGTGCCAGCTCACCATATGACGGGGGGCTTACGGCAAGACACCAAAAGAACACTGAAGCTTTCTTT.

The V and J genes are TRBV5-1 and TRBJ1-1; the match to TRBD1 covers 9 bases. The CDR3 consists of 14 residues. The germline CDR1 and CDR2 sequences are SGHRS and YFSETQ. V gave up 4 bases and J gave up 6 bases; unmatched junction bases: 7. CDR3 DNA: TGCGCCAGCAGCGTCGGGACAGGGAGGTCTGAAGCTTTCTTT. This codes for CASSVGTGRSEAFF.

The chain employs TRBV2 and TRBJ2-5; no reliable D call. The V gene lost 2 bases and the J gene lost 2 bases, with 12 bases spanning the gap. The germline V gene encodes CDR1 SNHLY and CDR2 FYNNEI. The CDR3 covers 15 residues. DNA of the CDR3: TGTGCCAGCAGTGAACGGAGTGGTCGTCAAGAGACCCAGTACTTC. It codes for CASSERSGRQETQYF.